This T cell receptor (beta chain) is drawn from a study of blood T cells in healthy people across ages. The length of the CDR3 is 17 residues. The germline V gene encodes CDR1 DFQATT and CDR2 SNEGSKA (reference sequence). About this clonotype: Its cognate antigen is unknown. Its ends do not fully match the called genes, so a read error is possible.

Findings and caveats of the study: CMV status of donors was not determined, possibly confounding expanded clonotype changes. Diversity of TCR beta correlated strongly with naive T cell percentage.

Sample-barcoded 5' priming and a J-beta primer mix drove a second PCR of roughly 6 to 12 cycles. Each cDNA molecule received a tag from a template-switch adaptor that had 12 random nucleotides. Every sample gave at least 2.5 million paired-end reads containing CDR3. TCRdb itself ran the 5' RACE reads through MiXCR, one entry per CDR3 protein. The table records hundreds of thousands of distinct CDR3 sequences, approximately 40% of them present only once. This rearrangement joins TRBV20-1 to TRBJ2-7; D is undetermined. Specimen: blood. The clonotype originates from a man older than 75 in good health. The CDR3 DNA sequence: TGCAGCGCTAGAGTTATAGATGGCACGTCTACCTCCTACGAGCAGTACTTC. Its translation: CSARVIDGTSTSYEQYF.